Below are 10 T cell receptor beta chains sequenced from a single sample in a study of PD-L1 blockade in urothelial cancer. Noted time point: pretreatment peripheral blood. The method was immunoSEQ multiplex PCR; TCRdb's version includes in-frame clones alone and lacks a portion of them. The table lists approximately 90,000 clones, 84% of them singletons. This sample comprised PBMCs, obtained around atezolizumab (anti-PD-L1) treatment. Receptor source: a man aged 60 to 75 with urothelial cancer.

The chain carries TRBV2 and TRBJ2-7; D gene uncertain. V lost 4 bases and J 0 bases, leaving 7 bases between the germline ends. The V gene's germline CDR1 is SNHLY and CDR2 FYNNEI. The CDR3 has 13 residues. The CDR3 loop is CASSGDISYEQYF. Here the CDR3 DNA reads TGTGCCAGCAGTGGTGACATCTCCTACGAGCAGTACTTC.

This chain links TRBV7-9 with TRBJ1-1, with D unresolved. V lost 5 bases and J lost 3, with 7 bases in between. The CDR3 runs to 12 residues. Per the germline V gene, CDR1 is SEHNR and CDR2 is FQNEAQ (reference sequence). The CDR3 reads CASSPLYTEAFF. CDR3 nucleotide sequence: TGTGCCAGCAGCCCCCTATACACTGAAGCTTTCTTT.

The chain has TRBV29-1 and TRBJ2-7; TRBD1 aligns across 7 bases. Germline values: CDR1 SQVTM, CDR2 ANQGSEA. This CDR3 is built from 14 residues. The V gene end was trimmed by 6 bases and the J gene end by 2 bases; junction bases not matched to a gene: 10. The CDR3 sequence is CSVTRQGSPYEQYF. Here the CDR3 DNA reads TGCAGCGTGACAAGACAGGGAAGCCCCTACGAGCAGTACTTC.

The chain carries TRBV19 and TRBJ2-1, with D tentatively TRBD2 (7 bases). This CDR3 is 14 amino acids long. Looked up from germline, CDR1 is LNHDA and CDR2 is SQIVND (reference sequence). The germline V and J ends were trimmed by 8 bases and 2 bases, with 13 bases remaining between them. The CDR3 here is CASVRGAPYNEQFF. The CDR3, as DNA: TGTGCCAGTGTACGGGGGGCCCCCTACAATGAGCAGTTCTTC. Based on the CDR3 plus reference TRBV19 and TRBJ2-1, the full variable domain is DGGITQSPKYLFRKEGQNVTLSCEQNLNHDAMYWYRQDPGQGLRLIYYSQIVNDFQKGDIAEGYSVSREKKESFPLTVTSAQKNPTAFYLCASVRGAPYNEQFFGPGTRLTVL.

This chain uses TRBV19 with TRBJ2-1; TRBD2 matches at 12 bases. Trimming removed 6 bases from V and 15 bases from J; junction bases left unmatched: 21. Per the germline V gene, CDR1 is LNHDA and CDR2 is SQIVND (reference sequence). The CDR3 sequence is 17 residues long. As DNA, the CDR3 is TGTGCCAGTAGCCAGAACCCTAGCGGGAGGGAGTGGTGGCATCCGTTCTTC. Protein sequence: CASSQNPSGREWWHPFF.

CDR3 coding DNA: TGCGCCAGCAGCTTGGCTCCTCTGGACAGCTATCAGCCCCAGCATTTT. This gives the protein CASSLAPLDSYQPQHF. This chain uses TRBV5-1 with TRBJ1-5, with TRBD1 as a possible D gene (6 bases). This CDR3 is built from 16 residues. The germline V gene encodes CDR1 SGHRS and CDR2 YFSETQ. Trimming left V 0 bases short and J 5 bases short, with 15 bases between.

V and J are TRBV2 and TRBJ2-4; maybe TRBD2 (6 bases). This CDR3 contains 14 residues. The V end lost 6 bases, the J end lost 6 bases, and 15 bases lay between the germline ends. Germline V gene sequence: CDR1 SNHLY, CDR2 FYNNEI. The CDR3 is CASSATSFRNIQYF. The CDR3 bases are TGTGCCAGCAGCGCGACTAGTTTCAGAAACATTCAGTACTTC.

The rearrangement joins TRBV5-1 to TRBJ2-5; 7 nucleotides match TRBD1. The J call is in doubt because the DNA end fits TRBJ2-7 better. This CDR3 has 14 residues. CDR1 is SGHRS, CDR2 YFSETQ, per germline. The CDR3, as DNA: TGCGCCAGCAGCATCGGACAGGACGGAAGCGAGCAGTACTTC. Translating it yields CASSIGQDGSEQYF.

V usage is TRBV29-1 and J usage is TRBJ2-2; 10 nucleotides agree with TRBD1. After removal of 7 bases from V and 7 bases from J, the junction contained 6 bases not matched to a gene. The CDR3 is made up of 13 amino acids. Germline CDR1 reads SQVTM; CDR2 reads ANQGSEA. The CDR3 sequence is CSAMTGGGGELFF. In DNA, the CDR3 is TGCAGCGCTATGACAGGGGGCGGCGGGGAGCTGTTTTTT.

In its sample, this clone was seen a few times. V usage is TRBV9 and J usage is TRBJ1-3; 9 nucleotides match TRBD1. The CDR3 runs to 16 residues. Per germline, CDR1 SGDLS and CDR2 YYNGEE. V trimming: 3 bases; J trimming: 0 bases; junction bases outside the gene matches: 4. CDR3 amino acids: CASSGGQGLSGNTIYF. The CDR3 nucleotides are TGTGCCAGCAGCGGGGGACAGGGTCTCTCTGGAAACACCATATATTTT.